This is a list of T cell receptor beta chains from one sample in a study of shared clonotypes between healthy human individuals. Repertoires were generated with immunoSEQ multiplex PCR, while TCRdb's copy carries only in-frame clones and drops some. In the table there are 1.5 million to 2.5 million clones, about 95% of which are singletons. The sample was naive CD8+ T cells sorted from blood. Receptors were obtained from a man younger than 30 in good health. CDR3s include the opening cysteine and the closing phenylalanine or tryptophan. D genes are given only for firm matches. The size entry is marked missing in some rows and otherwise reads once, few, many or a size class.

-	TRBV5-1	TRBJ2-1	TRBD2	TGCGCCAGCAGCTCGGGACTAGCGGAACCCTTCTACAATGAGCAGTTCTTC	CASSSGLAEPFYNEQFF
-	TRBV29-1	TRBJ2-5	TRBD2	TGCAGCGTTGATATAGGGACTAGTATCTGGGAGACCCAGTACTTC	CSVDIGTSIWETQYF
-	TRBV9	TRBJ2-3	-	TGTGCCAGCAGCACACAAAACACAGATACGCAGTATTTT	CASSTQNTDTQYF
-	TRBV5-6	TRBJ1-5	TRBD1	TGTGCCAGCAGCTTGTCACAGGGGAGGAATCAGCCCCAGCATTTT	CASSLSQGRNQPQHF
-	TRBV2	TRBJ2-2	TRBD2	TGTGCCAGCAGTGACGAAGCGGGAGGGAACGGGGAGCTGTTTTTT	CASSDEAGGNGELFF
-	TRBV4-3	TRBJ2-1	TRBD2	TGCGCCAGCAGCCAAGATTGGGGACTAGCGGAAAATGAGCAGTTCTTC	CASSQDWGLAENEQFF
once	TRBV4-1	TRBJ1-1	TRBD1	TGCGCCAGCAGCCCCATTGGACAGGGTGGTTTCACTGAAGCTTTCTTT	CASSPIGQGGFTEAFF
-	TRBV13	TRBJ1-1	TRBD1	TGTGCCAGCAGCCCAACGGACAGGACGAACACTGAAGCTTTCTTT	CASSPTDRTNTEAFF
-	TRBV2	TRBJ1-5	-	TGTGCCAGCAGTAACGAGACGTTCATTAGCAATCAGCCCCAGCATTTT	CASSNETFISNQPQHF
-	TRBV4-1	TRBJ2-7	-	TGCGCCAGCAGCCAGTTCCTAGCTGGCGAGCAGTACTTC	CASSQFLAGEQYF
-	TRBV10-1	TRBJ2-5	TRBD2	TGCGCCAGCAGTGAGTCTGGGGGGGAAGAGACCCAGTACTTC	CASSESGGEETQYF
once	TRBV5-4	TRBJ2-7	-	TGTGCCAGCAGTTTAGGACCTCTCTACGAGCAGTACTTC	CASSLGPLYEQYF
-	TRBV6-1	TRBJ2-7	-	TGTGCCAGCAGTGAGAGGGGGGGCCCCTCCTACGAGCAGTACTTC	CASSERGGPSYEQYF
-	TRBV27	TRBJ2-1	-	TGTGCCAGCAGTTGGGGGGACAATGAGCAGTTCTTC	CASSWGDNEQFF
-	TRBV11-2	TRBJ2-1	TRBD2	TGTGCCAGCAGCTTAGATATGACTAGCGGGAAGGTCAATGAGCAGTTCTTC	CASSLDMTSGKVNEQFF
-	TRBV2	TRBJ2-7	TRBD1	TGTGCCAGCAGTGAACACCGGGACAGGGTCTACGAGCAGTACTTC	CASSEHRDRVYEQYF
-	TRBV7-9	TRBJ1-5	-	TGTGCCAGCAGCTTAGTGGACTTCGGAGATAGCAATCAGCCCCAGCATTTT	CASSLVDFGDSNQPQHF
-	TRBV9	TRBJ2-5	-	TGTGCCAGCAGCGGCCTTGGCAGGGAGGAAGAGACCCAGTACTTC	CASSGLGREEETQYF
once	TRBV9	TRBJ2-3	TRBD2	TGTGCCAGCAGCCGTGGGGACTACCCAGATACGCAGTATTTT	CASSRGDYPDTQYF
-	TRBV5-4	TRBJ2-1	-	TGTGCCAGCAGCTCGGTCTTAGATGAGCAGTTCTTC	CASSSVLDEQFF
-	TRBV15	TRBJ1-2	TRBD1	TGTGCCACCAGCCTGGACAGGGACTATGGCTACACCTTC	CATSLDRDYGYTF
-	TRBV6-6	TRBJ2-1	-	TGTGCCAGCAGTTACTCGGAGGGATACAATGAGCAGTTCTTC	CASSYSEGYNEQFF
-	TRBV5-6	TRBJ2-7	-	TGTGCCAGCAGCTTTCCGAAGGGGGGGACGCGATCCTACGAGCAGTACTTC	CASSFPKGGTRSYEQYF
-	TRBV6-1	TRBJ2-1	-	TGTGCCAGCAGTGGCTGGCGGATGAATCCCCTCTCGTATGAGCAGTTCTTC	CASSGWRMNPLSYEQFF
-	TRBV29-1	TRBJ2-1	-	TGCAGCGTTGAGGAGCTAGCTCGGGAGTACAATGAGCAGTTCTTC	CSVEELAREYNEQFF
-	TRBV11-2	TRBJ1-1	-	TGTGCCAGCAGCTTAGGGCGGAACACTGAAGCTTTCTTT	CASSLGRNTEAFF
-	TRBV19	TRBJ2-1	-	TGTGCCAGTAGTATAGGTGGCAGGAGCTCCTACAATGAGCAGTTCTTC	CASSIGGRSSYNEQFF
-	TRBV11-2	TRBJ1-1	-	TGTGCCAGCACGTTCGGCACTGAAGCTTTCTTT	CASTFGTEAFF
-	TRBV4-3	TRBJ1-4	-	TGCGCCAGCAGCCAAGATTCTGAGGGAGCTAATGAAAAACTGTTTTTT	CASSQDSEGANEKLFF
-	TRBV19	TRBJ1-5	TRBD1	TGTGCCAGTAGTTGGGACAGGGAGGGGAATCAGCCCCAGCATTTT	CASSWDREGNQPQHF
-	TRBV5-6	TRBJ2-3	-	TGTGCCAGCAGTACAATCACAGATACGCAGTATTTT	CASSTITDTQYF
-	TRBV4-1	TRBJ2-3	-	TGCGCCAGCAGCCAAGTTCCGGACGGCACAGATACGCAGTATTTT	CASSQVPDGTDTQYF
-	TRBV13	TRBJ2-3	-	TGTGCCAGCAGCGTGCTGGCTGATACGCAGTATTTT	CASSVLADTQYF
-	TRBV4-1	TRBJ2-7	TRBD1	TGCGCCAGCAGCCAAGAAGCAGGGGGCGGGGAGCAGTACTTC	CASSQEAGGGEQYF
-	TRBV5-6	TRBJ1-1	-	TGTGCCAGCAGCGTGTGGGGAGGGACTGAAGCTTTCTTT	CASSVWGGTEAFF
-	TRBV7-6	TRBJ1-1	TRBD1	TGTGCCAGCAGCGCCCAGCCCGGGACAGAGAACACTGAAGCTTTCTTT	CASSAQPGTENTEAFF
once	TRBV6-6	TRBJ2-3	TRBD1	TGTGCCAGCAGCTCGACAGGGCCCGCAGATACGCAGTATTTT	CASSSTGPADTQYF
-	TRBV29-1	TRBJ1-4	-	TGCAGCGTTGCCGCAACTAATGAAAAACTGTTTTTT	CSVAATNEKLFF
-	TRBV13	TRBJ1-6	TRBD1	TGTGCCAGCAGCGTTAGACAGGGTAATTCACCCCTCCACTTT	CASSVRQGNSPLHF
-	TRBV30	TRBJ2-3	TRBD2	TGTGCCTGGAGTGTAGCGGGGGGCCCCACAGATACGCAGTATTTT	CAWSVAGGPTDTQYF
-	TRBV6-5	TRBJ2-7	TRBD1	TGTGCCAGCAGTCAATGGACAGGGCTAGGGGAGCAGTACTTC	CASSQWTGLGEQYF
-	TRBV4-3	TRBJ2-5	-	TGCGCCAGCAGCCAACAATCCGACGAGACCCAGTACTTC	CASSQQSDETQYF
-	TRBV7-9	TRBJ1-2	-	TGTGCCAGCAGCACCCGACCGCAGTATGGCTACACCTTC	CASSTRPQYGYTF
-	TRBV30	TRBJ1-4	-	TGTGCCTGGAGCCAAGACGTCCTCGCTGAAAAACTGTTTTTT	CAWSQDVLAEKLFF
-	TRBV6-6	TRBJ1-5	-	TGTGCCAGCAGTTACGCCCCGATCGCAGGCAATCAGCCCCAGCATTTT	CASSYAPIAGNQPQHF
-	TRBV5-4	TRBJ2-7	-	TGTGCCAGCAGCCCCGGGACGGCAAGCTCCTACGAGCAGTACTTC	CASSPGTASSYEQYF
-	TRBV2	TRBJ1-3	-	TGTGCCAGCAGTGTAGGAAACACCATATATTTT	CASSVGNTIYF
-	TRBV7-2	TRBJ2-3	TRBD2	TGTGCCAGCAGCTTAAGGGTGGGGACTAGCGAGACAGATACGCAGTATTTT	CASSLRVGTSETDTQYF
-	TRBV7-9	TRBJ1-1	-	TGTGCCAGCAGCTCGGTTGGGGGGACTGAAGCTTTCTTT	CASSSVGGTEAFF
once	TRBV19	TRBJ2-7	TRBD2	TGTGCCAGTAGTGCGACTAGCGACTCCTACGAGCAGTACTTC	CASSATSDSYEQYF
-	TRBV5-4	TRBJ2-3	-	TGTGCCAGCAGCTTGGACAGGAGTTCCACAGATACGCAGTATTTT	CASSLDRSSTDTQYF
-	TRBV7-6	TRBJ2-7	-	TGTGCCAGCAGCCCGTCCGGGAGCTCCTACGAGCAGTACTTC	CASSPSGSSYEQYF
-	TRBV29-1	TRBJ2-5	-	TGCAGCGTTGATATCACAGGTTTTCAAGAGACCCAGTACTTC	CSVDITGFQETQYF
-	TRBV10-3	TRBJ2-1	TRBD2	TGTGCCATCAGTTTGGGGACTAGCGGGACCTACAATGAGCAGTTCTTC	CAISLGTSGTYNEQFF
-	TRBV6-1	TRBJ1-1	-	TGTGCCAGCACAAGGACCCTGGACGGGGGCACTGAAGCTTTCTTT	CASTRTLDGGTEAFF
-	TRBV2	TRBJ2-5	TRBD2	TGTGCCAGCAACGGGGGGCAAGAGACCCAGTACTTC	CASNGGQETQYF
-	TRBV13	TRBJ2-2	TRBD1	TGTGCCAGCAGCCCCCACAGGGGCGGGGAGCTGTTTTTT	CASSPHRGGELFF
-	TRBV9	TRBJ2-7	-	TGTGCCAGCAGCCCGAGGGGGGGAGGTGAAGAGCAGTACTTC	CASSPRGGGEEQYF
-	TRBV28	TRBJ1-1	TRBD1	TGTGCCAGCAGACCAACCGGGACAGGGGTCACTGAAGCTTTCTTT	CASRPTGTGVTEAFF
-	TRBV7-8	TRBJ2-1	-	TGTGCCAGCAGCGCCATTGGGGATGTTATGGGGACCTACAATGAGCAGTTCTTC	CASSAIGDVMGTYNEQFF